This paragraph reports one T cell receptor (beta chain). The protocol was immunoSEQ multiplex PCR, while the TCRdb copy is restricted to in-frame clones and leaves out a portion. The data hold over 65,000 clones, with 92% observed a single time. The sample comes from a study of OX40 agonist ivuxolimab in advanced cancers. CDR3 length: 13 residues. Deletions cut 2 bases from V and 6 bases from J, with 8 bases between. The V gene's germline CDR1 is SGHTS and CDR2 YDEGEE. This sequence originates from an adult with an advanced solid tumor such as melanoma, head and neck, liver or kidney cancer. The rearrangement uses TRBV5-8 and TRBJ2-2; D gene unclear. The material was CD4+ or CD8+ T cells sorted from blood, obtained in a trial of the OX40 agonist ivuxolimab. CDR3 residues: CASSFTPSGELFF. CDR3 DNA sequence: TGTGCCAGCAGCTTTACTCCTTCCGGGGAGCTGTTTTTT.